This T cell receptor (beta chain) comes out of a study of Ad26.COV2.S vaccination and SARS-CoV-2 variants. The protocol was immunoSEQ multiplex PCR, while the TCRdb copy is restricted to in-frame clones and leaves out a portion. The data show roughly 350,000 clones, 80% to 90% seen once. This CDR3 spans 14 amino acids. Deletions cut 4 bases from V and 0 bases from J, with 8 bases between. Germline values: CDR1 SGHNT, CDR2 YYREEE (reference sequence). The treatment was: over 15 received Ad26.COV2.S at low or high dose, single or two shots; about 5 received placebo; per-sample allocation not given. The investigators took samples on day 63 after the first vaccine or placebo injection.

This receptor was identified in a person between 18 and 59 years old who received the Ad26.COV2.S COVID-19 vaccine or a placebo. The specimen was peripheral blood, collected in a trial of Ad26.COV2.S vaccine versus placebo. V usage is TRBV5-4 and J usage is TRBJ1-3; D gene ambiguous. CDR3 nucleotides: TGTGCCAGCAGCCGGGCCTCCTCTGGAAACACCATATATTTT. This gives the protein CASSRASSGNTIYF.